Shown below are 2 T cell receptor beta chains from a single sample sequenced in a study of beta chain features in type 1 diabetes. The isolated RNA, all of it, was reverse transcribed, so expressed TCRB transcripts were what got sequenced. Libraries were prepared by immunoSEQ multiplex PCR; TCRdb keeps only in-frame clonotypes and omits some of them. The sample shows hundreds of thousands of clones, around 12% of them seen only once. Material: naive CD4+ T cells from blood. These receptor sequences come from a man younger than 30 in good health.

This clone was found a few times. The chain couples TRBV9 to TRBJ2-3; 8 positions match TRBD2. After removal of 0 bases from V and 3 bases from J, the junction contained 6 bases not matched to a gene. The CDR3 runs to 16 residues. Germline V gene data show CDR1 as SGDLS and CDR2 as YYNGEE. The CDR3 bases are TGTGCCAGCAGCGTAGTCGGGGGGGCCGCGACAGATACGCAGTATTTT. It is translated as CASSVVGGAATDTQYF.

The rearrangement joins TRBV29-1 to TRBJ2-7; no firm D call. Germline loops: CDR1 SQVTM, CDR2 ANQGSEA. The V gene lost 0 bases and the J gene lost 3 bases, with 9 bases spanning the gap. CDR3 size: 13 residues. The CDR3 coding sequence is TGCAGCGTTGAAGATCATTCGAGCTACGAGCAGTACTTC. Translation gives CSVEDHSSYEQYF.